This paragraph covers one TCR beta chain sequence. The sample is drawn from a study of T cells after yellow fever vaccination. Across the study: Fractions of low cell number were prepared using SMART-Seq v4 Ultra Low Input.

They built TCR cDNA with 5'RACE template switching, a step that put in a universal primer site and UMIs. TCRdb fed the 5' RACE reads into MiXCR, producing one record per CDR3 protein. The data show a few hundred thousand distinct CDR3 sequences, with about 4% seen just once and approximately 25% held by the top ten. The input for sequencing was PBMCs, taken 5 days after the yellow fever booster vaccination. The receptor was derived from a young man who received the YFV17D yellow fever vaccine.

CDR3 sequence (DNA): TGTGCCAGCAGCCAAGAATGGGGTCTCTATAATTCACCCCTCCACTTT. Amino acid sequence: CASSQEWGLYNSPLHF. The chain employs TRBV3-1 and TRBJ1-6; D remains unclear. The CDR3 extends over 16 amino acids. CDR1 is LGHDT, CDR2 YNNKEL, per germline (reference sequence). Trimming shortened V by 0 bases and J by 3 bases, and 9 bases separated the two germline ends. The whole variable domain, filled in from reference TRBV3-1 and TRBJ1-6, reads DTAVSQTPKYLVTQMGNDKSIKCEQNLGHDTMYWYKQDSKKFLKIMFSYNNKELIINETVPNRFSPKSPDKAHLNLHINSLELGDSAVYFCASSQEWGLYNSPLHFGNGTRLTVT.